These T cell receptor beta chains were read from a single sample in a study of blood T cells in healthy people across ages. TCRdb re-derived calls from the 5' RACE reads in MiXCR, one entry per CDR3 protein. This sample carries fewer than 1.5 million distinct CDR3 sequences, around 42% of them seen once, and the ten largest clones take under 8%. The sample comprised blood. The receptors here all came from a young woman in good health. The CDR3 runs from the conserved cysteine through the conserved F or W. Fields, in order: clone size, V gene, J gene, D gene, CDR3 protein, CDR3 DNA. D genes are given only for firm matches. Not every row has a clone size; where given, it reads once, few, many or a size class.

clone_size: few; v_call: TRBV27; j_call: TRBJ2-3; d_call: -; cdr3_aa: CASSSDGRATQYF; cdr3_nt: TGTGCCAGCAGTTCCGATGGTCGAGCTACGCAGTATTTT
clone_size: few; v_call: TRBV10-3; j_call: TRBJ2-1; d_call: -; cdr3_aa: CAISGATGISYNEQFF; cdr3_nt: TGTGCCATCAGTGGGGCGACAGGAATCTCCTACAATGAGCAGTTCTTC
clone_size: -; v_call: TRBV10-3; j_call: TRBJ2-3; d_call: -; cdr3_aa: CAIRVTSTDTQYF; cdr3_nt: TGTGCCATCAGAGTTACTAGCACAGATACGCAGTATTTT
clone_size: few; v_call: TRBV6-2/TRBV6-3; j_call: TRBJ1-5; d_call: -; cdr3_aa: CASSPLSATGWDQPQHF; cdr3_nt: TGTGCCAGCAGTCCCCTCTCGGCCACAGGGTGGGATCAGCCCCAGCATTTT
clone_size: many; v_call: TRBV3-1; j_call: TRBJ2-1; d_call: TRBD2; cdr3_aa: CASSPAGGVNEQFF; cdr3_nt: TGTGCCAGCAGCCCGGCGGGAGGGGTGAATGAGCAGTTCTTC
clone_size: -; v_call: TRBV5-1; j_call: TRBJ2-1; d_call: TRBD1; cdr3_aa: CASSSDRVSYNEQFF; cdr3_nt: TGCGCCAGCAGCTCGGACAGGGTCTCCTACAATGAGCAGTTCTTC
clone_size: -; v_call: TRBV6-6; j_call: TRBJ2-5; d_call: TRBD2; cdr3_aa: CASRPRTSGGWNEQYF; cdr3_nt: TGTGCCAGCAGACCTAGGACTAGCGGGGGGTGGAATGAGCAGTACTTC
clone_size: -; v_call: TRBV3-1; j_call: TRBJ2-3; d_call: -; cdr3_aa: CASSQMGGPDTQYF; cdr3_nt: TGTGCCAGCAGCCAGATGGGGGGGCCAGATACGCAGTATTTT
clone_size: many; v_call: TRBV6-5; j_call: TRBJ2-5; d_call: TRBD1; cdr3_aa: CASSRRDSQETQYF; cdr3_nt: TGTGCCAGCAGCCGCCGGGACAGCCAAGAGACCCAGTACTTC
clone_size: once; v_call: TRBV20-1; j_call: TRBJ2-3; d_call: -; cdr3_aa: CSASLGELTDTQYF; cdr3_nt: TGCAGTGCATCCCTAGGGGAGCTGACAGATACGCAGTATTTT
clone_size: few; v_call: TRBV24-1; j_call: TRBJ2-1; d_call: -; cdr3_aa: CATSAKGGGGYNEQFF; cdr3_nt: TGTGCCACCAGTGCTAAGGGAGGGGGCGGGTACAATGAGCAGTTCTTC
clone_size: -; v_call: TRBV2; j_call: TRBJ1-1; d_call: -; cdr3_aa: CASIRGWGTEAFF; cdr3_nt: TGTGCCAGCATAAGGGGCTGGGGAACTGAAGCTTTCTTT
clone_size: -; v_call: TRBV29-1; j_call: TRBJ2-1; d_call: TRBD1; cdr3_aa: CSVELGQGYNEQFF; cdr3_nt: TGCAGCGTTGAATTGGGACAGGGCTACAATGAGCAGTTCTTC
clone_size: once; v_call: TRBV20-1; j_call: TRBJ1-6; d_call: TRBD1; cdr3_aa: CSARTDRANSSLHF; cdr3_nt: TGCAGTGCTAGAACCGACAGGGCTAATTCATCCCTCCACTTT
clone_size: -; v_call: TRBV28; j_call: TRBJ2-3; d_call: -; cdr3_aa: CASSPPADLRGYF; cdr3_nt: TGTGCCAGCAGTCCCCCTGCGGACTTAAGGGGGTATTTT
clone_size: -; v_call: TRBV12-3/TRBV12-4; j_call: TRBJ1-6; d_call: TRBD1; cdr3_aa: CASSLGDRVSPLHF; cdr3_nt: TGTGCCAGCAGTTTAGGGGACAGGGTTTCACCCCTCCACTTT
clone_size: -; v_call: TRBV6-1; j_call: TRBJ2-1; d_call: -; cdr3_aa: CASSASEGSYNEQFF; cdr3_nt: TGTGCCAGCAGTGCAAGCGAGGGGTCCTACAATGAGCAGTTCTTC
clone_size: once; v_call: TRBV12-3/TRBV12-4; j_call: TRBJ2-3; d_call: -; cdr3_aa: CASRNRLSTDTQYF; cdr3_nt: TGTGCCAGCAGAAACAGGCTTAGCACAGATACGCAGTATTTT
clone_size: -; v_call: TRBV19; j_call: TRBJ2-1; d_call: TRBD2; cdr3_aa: CASSIGSGRAFYSYNEQFF; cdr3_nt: TGTGCCAGTAGTATAGGTAGCGGGAGGGCCTTTTACTCGTACAATGAGCAGTTCTTC
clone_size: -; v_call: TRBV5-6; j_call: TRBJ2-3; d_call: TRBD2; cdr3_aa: CASSSSGRASTDTQYF; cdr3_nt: TGTGCCAGCAGCTCAAGCGGGAGGGCGAGCACAGATACGCAGTATTTT
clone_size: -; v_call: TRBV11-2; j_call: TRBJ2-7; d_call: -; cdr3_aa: CASSLDPAGYEQYF; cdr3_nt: TGTGCCAGCAGCTTAGACCCAGCGGGCTACGAGCAGTACTTC
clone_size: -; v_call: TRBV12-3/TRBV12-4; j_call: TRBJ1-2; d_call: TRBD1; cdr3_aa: CASSSDRPCGYTF; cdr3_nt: TGTGCCAGCAGCTCGGACAGGCCCTGTGGCTACACCTTC
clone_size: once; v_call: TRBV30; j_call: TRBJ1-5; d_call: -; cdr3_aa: CAWSTAGNQPQHF; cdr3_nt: TGTGCCTGGAGTACGGCAGGCAATCAGCCCCAGCATTTT
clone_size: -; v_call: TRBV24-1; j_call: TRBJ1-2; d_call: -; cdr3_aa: CVTSDSDSPPSYGYTF; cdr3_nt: TGTGTCACCAGTGATTCGGACAGTCCCCCTTCCTATGGCTACACCTTC
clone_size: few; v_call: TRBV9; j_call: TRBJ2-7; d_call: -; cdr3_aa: CASSVGTGLAGEQYF; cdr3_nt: TGTGCCAGCAGCGTAGGTACAGGGCTCGCGGGGGAGCAGTACTTC
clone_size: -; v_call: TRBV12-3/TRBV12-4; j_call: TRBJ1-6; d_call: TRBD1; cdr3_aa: CASSRDRENSPLHF; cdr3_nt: TGTGCCAGCAGTCGGGACAGGGAAAATTCACCCCTCCACTTT
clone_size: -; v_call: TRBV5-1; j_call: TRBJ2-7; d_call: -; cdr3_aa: CASSLSPHPYEQYF; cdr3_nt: TGCGCCAGCAGCTTGAGCCCACATCCCTACGAGCAGTACTTC
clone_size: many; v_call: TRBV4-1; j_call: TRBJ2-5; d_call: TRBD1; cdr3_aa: CASSQVTGKETQYF; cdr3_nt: TGCGCCAGCAGCCAAGTGACAGGGAAAGAGACCCAGTACTTC
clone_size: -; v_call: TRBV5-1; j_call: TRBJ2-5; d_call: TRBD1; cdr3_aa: CASRLPGTGVETQYF; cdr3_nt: TGCGCCAGCAGACTACCCGGGACAGGGGTAGAGACCCAGTACTTC
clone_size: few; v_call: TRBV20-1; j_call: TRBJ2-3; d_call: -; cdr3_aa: CSATQAQTTDTQYF; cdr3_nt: TGCAGTGCTACTCAAGCCCAGACCACAGATACGCAGTATTTT
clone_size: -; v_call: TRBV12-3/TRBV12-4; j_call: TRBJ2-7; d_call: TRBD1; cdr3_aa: CASSSTGTGDYEQYF; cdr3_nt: TGTGCCAGCAGTTCAACCGGGACAGGGGACTACGAGCAGTACTTC
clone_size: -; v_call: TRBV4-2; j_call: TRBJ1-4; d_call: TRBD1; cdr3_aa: CASSQDIGWQGGEKLFF; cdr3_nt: TGTGCCAGCAGCCAAGATATAGGCTGGCAGGGGGGGGAAAAACTGTTTTTT
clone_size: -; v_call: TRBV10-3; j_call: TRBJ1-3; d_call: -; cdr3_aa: CATVGNSGNTIYF; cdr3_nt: TGTGCCACCGTCGGTAACTCTGGAAACACCATATATTTT
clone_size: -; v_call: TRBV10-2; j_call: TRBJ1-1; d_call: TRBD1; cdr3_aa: CASQDRVTEAFF; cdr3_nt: TGCGCCAGCCAGGACAGGGTCACTGAAGCTTTCTTT
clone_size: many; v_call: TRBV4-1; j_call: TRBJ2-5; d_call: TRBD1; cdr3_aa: CASSLRDSEETQYF; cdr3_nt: TGCGCCAGCAGCCTAAGGGACAGCGAAGAGACCCAGTACTTC
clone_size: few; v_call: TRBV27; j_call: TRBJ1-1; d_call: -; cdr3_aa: CASSLSPDDKAFF; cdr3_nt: TGTGCCAGCAGTTTAAGTCCAGATGATAAAGCTTTCTTT
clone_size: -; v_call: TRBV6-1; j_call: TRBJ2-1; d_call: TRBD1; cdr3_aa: CASSASDRASYNEQFF; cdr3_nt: TGTGCCAGCAGTGCTTCAGACAGGGCCTCCTACAATGAGCAGTTCTTC
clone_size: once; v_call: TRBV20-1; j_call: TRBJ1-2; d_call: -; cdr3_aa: CSSSSQGDYGYTF; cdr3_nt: TGCAGTTCAAGCTCACAGGGAGACTATGGCTACACCTTC
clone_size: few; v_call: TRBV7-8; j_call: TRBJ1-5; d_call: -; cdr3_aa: CASSLQESSNQPQHF; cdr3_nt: TGTGCCAGCAGCCTACAAGAGAGTAGCAATCAGCCCCAGCATTTT
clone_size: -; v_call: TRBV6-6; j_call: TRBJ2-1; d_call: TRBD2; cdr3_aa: CASSDSSGRLHEQFF; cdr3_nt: TGTGCCAGCAGTGACTCTAGCGGGAGGCTCCATGAGCAGTTCTTC
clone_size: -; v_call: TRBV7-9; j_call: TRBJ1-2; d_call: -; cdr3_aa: CASSPMKAGSGNGYTF; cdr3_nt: TGTGCCAGCAGCCCCATGAAGGCGGGATCAGGGAATGGCTACACCTTC
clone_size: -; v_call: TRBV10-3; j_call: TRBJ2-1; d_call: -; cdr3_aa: CAISESAFPNEQFF; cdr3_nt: TGTGCCATCAGTGAGTCAGCTTTCCCCAATGAGCAGTTCTTC
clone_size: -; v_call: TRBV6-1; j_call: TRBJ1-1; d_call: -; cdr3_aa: CATDEGGGNTEAFF; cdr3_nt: TGTGCCACCGACGAGGGGGGGGGAAACACTGAAGCTTTCTTT
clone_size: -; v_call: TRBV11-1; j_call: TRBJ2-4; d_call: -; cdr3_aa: CASSLAGGWDIQYF; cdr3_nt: TGTGCCAGCAGCTTAGCCGGGGGTTGGGACATTCAGTACTTC
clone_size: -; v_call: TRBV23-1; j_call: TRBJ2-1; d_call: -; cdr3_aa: CASSQPGPHHDEQFF; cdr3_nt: TGCGCCAGCAGTCAACCGGGACCCCATCACGATGAGCAGTTCTTC